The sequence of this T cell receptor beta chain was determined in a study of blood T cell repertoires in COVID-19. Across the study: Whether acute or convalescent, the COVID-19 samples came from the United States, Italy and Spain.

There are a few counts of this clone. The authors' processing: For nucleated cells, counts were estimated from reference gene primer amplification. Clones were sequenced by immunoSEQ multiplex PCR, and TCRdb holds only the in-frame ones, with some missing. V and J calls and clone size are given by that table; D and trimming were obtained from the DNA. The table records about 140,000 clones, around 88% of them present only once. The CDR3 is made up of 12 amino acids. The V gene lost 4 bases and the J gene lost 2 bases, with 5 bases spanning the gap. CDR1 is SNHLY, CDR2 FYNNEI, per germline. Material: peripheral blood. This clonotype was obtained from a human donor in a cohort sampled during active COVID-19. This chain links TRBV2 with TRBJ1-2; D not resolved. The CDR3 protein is CASSVENYGYTF. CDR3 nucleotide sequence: TGTGCCAGCAGTGTTGAGAACTATGGCTACACCTTC.